A single sample gave rise to the 10 T cell receptor beta chains below, sequenced in a study of T cells in Graves' hyperthyroidism and ophthalmopathy. RNA transcripts gave rise to amplified TCR beta CDR3 regions. The HTBI set primed first-round TCR CDR3 RT-PCR. TCRdb passed the multiplex PCR reads through MiXCR, listing each CDR3 protein once. The sample consists of around 600,000 distinct CDR3 sequences, approximately 14% of them appearing once. Sequencing was performed on blood. The origin of the receptors is a woman between 18 and 29 years old with Graves' ophthalmopathy.

This clonotype was counted ten times or more. The chain carries TRBV7-3 and TRBJ2-3, with TRBD2 identical over 8 bases. Germline-derived CDR1 and CDR2 are SGHTA and FQGTGA. V was clipped by 2 bases and J by 4 bases; unmatched bases: 17. CDR3 length equals 19 residues. The CDR3 spells CASSLQTGGPTTKADTQYF. CDR3 coding DNA: TGTGCCAGCAGCTTACAAACGGGGGGGCCCACAACGAAAGCAGATACGCAGTATTTT.

A note on this clonotype: Just one base apart from a much larger clone, this may be a read error. The chain joins TRBV9 to TRBJ2-5, with D possibly matching TRBD1 (6 bases). This CDR3 comprises 16 residues. Deletions cut 4 bases from V and 5 bases from J, with 21 bases between. In germline, CDR1 is SGDLS, CDR2 YYNGEE. The CDR3 reads CASSTQPDSEEETQYF. CDR3 sequence (DNA): TGTGCCAGCAGCACTCAACCGGACAGTGAGGAGGAGACCCAGTACTTC.

In regard to this clonotype: This may come from a read error, since a much larger clone is one base off. Here the CDR3 reads CASSPGQEATYEQYF. CDR3 nucleotide sequence: TGTGCCAGCAGCCCGGGACAGGAGGCCACCTACGAGCAGTACTTC. The genes are TRBV7-9 and TRBJ2-7; TRBD1 agrees at 8 bases. The CDR3 extends over 15 amino acids. V dropped 5 bases and J dropped 2; count of bases not matched to a gene: 8. Germline CDR1 SEHNR, CDR2 FQNEAQ (reference sequence).

Ten or more counts support this clonotype. The chain is built from TRBV20-1 and TRBJ1-2; D remains unclear. CDR1 and CDR2 (germline): DFQATT, SNEGSKA (reference sequence). The CDR3 length is 11 residues. Trimming stripped 6 bases from V and 3 bases from J, with 8 bases between. The CDR3 nucleotides are TGCAGTGCCGTGACCGACTATGGCTACACCTTC. Translated: CSAVTDYGYTF.

There are many counts of this clonotype. The chain joins TRBV11-2 to TRBJ1-1; D is unresolved. The CDR3 spans 15 residues. The germline V gene encodes CDR1 SGHAT and CDR2 FQNNGV. Trimming took 1 base from V and 5 from J, leaving 14 bases between them. The CDR3 protein is CASSLARRARTEAFF. The CDR3 DNA sequence: TGTGCCAGCAGCTTAGCCCGAAGGGCGAGGACTGAAGCTTTCTTT.

This clonotype was recorded a few times. The rearrangement joins TRBV7-9 to TRBJ1-1; D is possibly TRBD1 (5 bases). CDR1 is SEHNR, CDR2 FQNEAQ, per germline (reference sequence). V dropped 1 base and J dropped 2 bases, with 11 bases sitting between them. This CDR3 comprises 15 residues. CDR3 bases: TGTGCCAGCAGCTTAGGTATCGACAGTAACACTGAAGCTTTCTTT. Translating gives CASSLGIDSNTEAFF.

This clonotype appeared many times. This chain connects TRBV18 to TRBJ1-1; D is ambiguous. Trimming cost V 3 bases and J 6 bases, with 11 bases left between them. CDR1 is KGHSH, CDR2 LQKENI, per germline. This CDR3 is 13 amino acids long. CDR3 nucleotides: TGTGCCAGCTCACCCGGGGATCGAGCTGAAGCTTTCTTT. Residues: CASSPGDRAEAFF.

The V call is TRBV11-2, the J call TRBJ2-3, with TRBD2 matching over 12 bases. The CDR3 totals 16 residues. Germline values: CDR1 SGHAT, CDR2 FQNNGV. V dropped 5 bases and J dropped 6; count of bases not matched to a gene: 9. The CDR3 is CASSTGLAGSIDTQYF. The CDR3 coding sequence is TGTGCCAGCAGCACCGGACTAGCGGGAAGCATCGATACGCAGTATTTT.

The chain employs TRBV7-9 and TRBJ2-7; maybe TRBD2 (6 bases). Trimming shortened V by 5 bases and J by 3 bases, and 17 bases separated the two germline ends. The CDR3 spans 15 residues. The germline V gene encodes CDR1 SEHNR and CDR2 FQNEAQ (reference sequence). In DNA, the CDR3 is TGTGCCAGCAGCGTGAGCGGGTCGGGGATCTACGAGCAGTACTTC. Its protein product is CASSVSGSGIYEQYF.

The chain joins TRBV9 to TRBJ2-5; 9 positions match TRBD1. This CDR3 has 15 residues. The germline V gene encodes CDR1 SGDLS and CDR2 YYNGEE. V lost 4 bases, J lost 3 bases, and 7 bases stayed unmatched. CDR3 DNA: TGTGCCAGCAGCCCTGGGACAGGGAGGGAAGAGACCCAGTACTTC. Translated, it gives CASSPGTGREETQYF.